This record covers a single T cell receptor beta chain. CDR1 and CDR2 (germline): LGHDT, YNNKEL (reference sequence). This CDR3 region has 15 residues. V dropped 4 bases and J dropped 3; count of bases not matched to a gene: 3. The record originates from a study of blood T cells in healthy people across ages. The authors isolated at least 7 million PBMCs per sample. Primers used in a second PCR of about 7 to 12 cycles were a sample-barcoded 5' primer and a J-beta primer mix. TCRdb called the 5' RACE reads again in MiXCR, with one record for every CDR3 protein. The sample lists 1.5 million to 2 million distinct CDR3 sequences; around 48% were seen once.

What was sequenced was blood. This chain links TRBV3-1 with TRBJ2-3; TRBD2 matches 11 bases. This receptor was obtained from a woman between 40 and 55 years old in good health. The CDR3 protein is CASSRGLADTDTQYF. CDR3 DNA sequence: TGTGCCAGCAGCCGGGGACTAGCGGATACAGATACGCAGTATTTT.